The 5 T cell receptor beta chains below come from one sample, sequenced in a study of blood T cell repertoires in COVID-19. Clones were read by immunoSEQ multiplex PCR, and TCRdb kept only the in-frame ones, dropping some. The repertoire holds 29,000 or so clones, with roughly 90% as singletons. The sample was peripheral blood. Receptors originate from a human donor in a cohort sampled during active COVID-19.

The J gene is TRBJ1-1, the V gene TRBV10-3; 7 bases match TRBD1. Germline CDR1 and CDR2: ENHRY and SYGVKD. Trimming took 2 bases from V and 7 from J; bases not matched to a gene: 10. The CDR3 runs to 15 residues. The CDR3 nucleotides are TGTGCCATCAGTGAGACTAACAGGGGCCCTCTTGAAGCTTTCTTT. Residues: CAISETNRGPLEAFF.

This clone was found once. The chain couples TRBV6-2 or TRBV6-3 to TRBJ2-2, with D maybe TRBD2 (6 bases). V was shortened by 6 bases and J by 6 bases, with 29 bases between the two germline ends. Germline CDR1 reads MNHEY; CDR2 reads SVGEGT. CDR3 length equals 19 residues. The CDR3 region has the DNA TGTGCCAGCAGCCGACCTCCCAACCCAGACATCAGGAGGGCCGGGGAGCTGTTTTTT. Translation: CASSRPPNPDIRRAGELFF.

This chain connects TRBV19 to TRBJ1-2, with D unresolved. The CDR3 sequence is 13 residues long. Trimming cost V 7 bases and J 5 bases, with 14 bases left between them. CDR1 is LNHDA and CDR2 is SQIVND in the germline V gene (reference sequence). The CDR3 DNA sequence: TGTGCCAGTACCCGGTTACGTGGTTATGGCTACACCTTC. Protein: CASTRLRGYGYTF.

J is TRBJ2-5 and V is TRBV7-3; D gene ambiguous. The germline gives CDR1 SGHTA, CDR2 FQGTGA. This CDR3 spans 13 amino acids. Trimming pared 3 bases from V and 5 bases from J, leaving 10 bases between. The CDR3 DNA reads as TGTGCCAGCAGCTTCCGGGTAGAGGAGACCCAGTACTTC. This gives the protein CASSFRVEETQYF. Complete variable domain (other parts from reference TRBV7-3 and TRBJ2-5): GAGVSQTPSNKVTEKGKYVELRCDPISGHTALYWYRQSLGQGPEFLIYFQGTGAADDSGLPNDRFFAVRPEGSVSTLKIQRTERGDSAVYLCASSFRVEETQYFGPGTRLLVL.

This rearrangement joins TRBV4-2 to TRBJ1-1, with 9 bases that match TRBD1. V shed 3 bases and J 4 bases; nucleotides not matched to a gene: 9. The CDR3 contains 16 residues. Germline values: CDR1 LGHNA, CDR2 YNFKEQ. The CDR3 sequence: CASSHPPGQGSTEAFF. In DNA, the CDR3 is TGTGCCAGCAGCCACCCCCCGGGACAGGGCTCCACTGAAGCTTTCTTT.